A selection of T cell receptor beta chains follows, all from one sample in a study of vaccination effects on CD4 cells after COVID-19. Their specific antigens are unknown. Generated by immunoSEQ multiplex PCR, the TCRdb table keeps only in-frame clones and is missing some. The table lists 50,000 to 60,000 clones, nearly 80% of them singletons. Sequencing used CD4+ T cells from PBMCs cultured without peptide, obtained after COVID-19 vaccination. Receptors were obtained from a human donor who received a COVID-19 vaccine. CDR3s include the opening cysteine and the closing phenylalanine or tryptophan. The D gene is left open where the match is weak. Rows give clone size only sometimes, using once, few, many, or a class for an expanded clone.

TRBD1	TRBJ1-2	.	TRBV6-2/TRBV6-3	TGTGCCAGCAGTTACCTCGGGACAGACGTCTATGGCTACACCTTC	CASSYLGTDVYGYTF
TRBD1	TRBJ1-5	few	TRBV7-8	TGTGCCAGCAGCCCTGGGACAGTCAATCAGCCCCAGCATTTT	CASSPGTVNQPQHF
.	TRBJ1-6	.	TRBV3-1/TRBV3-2	TGTGCCAGCAGCCCTCTCAGGGGTAATTCACCCCTCCACTTT	CASSPLRGNSPLHF
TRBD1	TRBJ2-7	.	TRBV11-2	TGTGCCAGCAGCTTAGTATCGGGACAGGGGTACGAGCAGTACTTC	CASSLVSGQGYEQYF
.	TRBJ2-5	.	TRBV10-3	TGTGCCATCAGTGAGGGGTCCGAAGGGACCCAGTACTTC	CAISEGSEGTQYF
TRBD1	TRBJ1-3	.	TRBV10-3	TGTGCCATCAGCGAGGGATCCGGGACAGGGGGCTCTCCCTCTGGAAACACCATATATTTT	CAISEGSGTGGSPSGNTIYF
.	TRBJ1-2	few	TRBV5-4	TGTGCCAGCAGCTTGGGAGGGGCAATTTCCATTAACTATGGCTACACCTTC	CASSLGGAISINYGYTF
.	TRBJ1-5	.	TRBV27	TGTGCCAGCAGCGAAGACCTCAGGGGTCAGCCCCAGCATTTT	CASSEDLRGQPQHF
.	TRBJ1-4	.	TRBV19	TGTGCCAGTAATCCATCAACTAATGAAAAACTGTTTTTT	CASNPSTNEKLFF
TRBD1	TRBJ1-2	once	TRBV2	TGTGCCAGCAGATTTCCCGGACAGGCAAACTCGGGCTACACCTTC	CASRFPGQANSGYTF
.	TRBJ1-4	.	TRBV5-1	TGCGCCAGCAGCCTTGGACGGAATGAAAAACTGTTTTTT	CASSLGRNEKLFF
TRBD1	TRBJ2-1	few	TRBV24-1	TGTGCCACCAGGGGGACAGGGGTAAGTGAGCAGTTCTTC	CATRGTGVSEQFF
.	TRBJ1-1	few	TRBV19	TGTGCCAGTGTATCCTTGAACACTGAAGCTTTCTTT	CASVSLNTEAFF
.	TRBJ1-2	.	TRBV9	TGTGCCAGCAGCGTAGGGGTGGGAACTAACTATGGCTACACCTTC	CASSVGVGTNYGYTF
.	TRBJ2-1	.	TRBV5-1	TGCGCCAGCAGCTCCACCCCTGGGAATGAGCAGTTCTTC	CASSSTPGNEQFF
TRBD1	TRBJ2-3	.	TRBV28	TGTGCCACCCAACTACCGGGACAGGGGAGCACAGATACGCAGTATTTT	CATQLPGQGSTDTQYF
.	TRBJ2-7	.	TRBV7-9	TGTGCCAGCAGCTTCTACCGAGGGGCCTCCTACGAGCAGTACTTC	CASSFYRGASYEQYF
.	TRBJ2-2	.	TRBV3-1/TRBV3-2	TGTGCCAGCAGCCAGCGGGACAGAGTTAACACCGGGGAGCTGTTTTTT	CASSQRDRVNTGELFF
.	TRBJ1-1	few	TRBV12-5	TGTGCTAGTGGTTTGCCGCTGCAGAGTGCTTTCTTT	CASGLPLQSAFF
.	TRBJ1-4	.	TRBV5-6	TGTGCCAGCAGCCTCAGGAATAATGAAAAACTGTTTTTT	CASSLRNNEKLFF
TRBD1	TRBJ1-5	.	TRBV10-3	TGTGCCATCAGTCCTGGACAGGGGGAAAGTCAGCCCCAGCATTTT	CAISPGQGESQPQHF
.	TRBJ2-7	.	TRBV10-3	TGTGCCATCAGTGGTGGCGACGAGCAGTACTTC	CAISGGDEQYF
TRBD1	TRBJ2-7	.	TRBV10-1	TGCGCCAGAAAGGGACAGGGGGGAGACGAGCAGTACTTC	CARKGQGGDEQYF
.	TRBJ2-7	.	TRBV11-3	TGTGCCAGCAGGGCGGGAACCACCTACGAGCAGTACTTC	CASRAGTTYEQYF
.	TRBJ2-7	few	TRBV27	TGTGCCAGCACTTTAACACGGGGGTACGAGCAGTACTTC	CASTLTRGYEQYF
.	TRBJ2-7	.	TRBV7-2	TGTGCCAGCAGCCCCTCCGGTGGGCCGACCTACGAGCAGTACTTC	CASSPSGGPTYEQYF
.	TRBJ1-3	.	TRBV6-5	TGTGCCAGCAGTTACTCGATGGCAGGGGCTGGAAACACCATATATTTT	CASSYSMAGAGNTIYF
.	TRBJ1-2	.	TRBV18	TGTGCCAGCTCACCGGACGGTAACTATGGCTACACCTTC	CASSPDGNYGYTF
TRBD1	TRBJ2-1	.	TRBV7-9	TGTGCCAGCAGCTTCGCCGGGACAGGCTACAATGAGCAGTTCTTC	CASSFAGTGYNEQFF
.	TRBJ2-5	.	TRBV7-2	TGTGCCAGCAGCTCACGTAGCGCAGGGCGAGAGACCCAGTACTTC	CASSSRSAGRETQYF
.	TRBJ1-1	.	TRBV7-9	TGTGCCAGCAGCGCCCCTTATAAACAGGGTGGAGCTTTCTTT	CASSAPYKQGGAFF
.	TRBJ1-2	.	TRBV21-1	TGTGCCAGCAGCAAAAAACAGGCCTCGGGCTACACCTTC	CASSKKQASGYTF
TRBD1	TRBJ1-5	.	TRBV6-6	TGTGCCAGCAGTTACGACGGGACAGTCCGGGCCCAGCATTTT	CASSYDGTVRAQHF
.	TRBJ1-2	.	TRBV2	TGTGCCAGCAGTCGCCCTGGCCAGGGCTACACCTTC	CASSRPGQGYTF
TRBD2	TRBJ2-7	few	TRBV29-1	TGCAGCGCAAACGTAGGGGGGACCGGGACTAGGCAGTACTTC	CSANVGGTGTRQYF
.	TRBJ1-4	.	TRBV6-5	TGTGCCAGCAGTCCGGGGCCGAATGAAAAACTGTTTTTT	CASSPGPNEKLFF
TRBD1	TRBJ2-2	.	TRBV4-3	TGCGCCAGCAGCCAAGTGGACAGGGACACCGGGGAGCTGTTTTTT	CASSQVDRDTGELFF
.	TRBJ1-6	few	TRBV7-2	TGTGCCAGCAGCTTGGGGGGTAGCGGGTCACCCCTCCACTTT	CASSLGGSGSPLHF
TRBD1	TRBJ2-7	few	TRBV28	TGTGCCAGCAGTTTCTCAGGACAGGGCACCTACGAGCAGTACTTC	CASSFSGQGTYEQYF
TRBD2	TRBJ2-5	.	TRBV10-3	TGTGCCGTAGGCGGGGGACAAGAGACCCAGTACTTC	CAVGGGQETQYF
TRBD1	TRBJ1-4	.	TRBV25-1	TGTGCCAGCAGTGCGGCAGGGGGTAATGAAAAACTGTTTTTT	CASSAAGGNEKLFF
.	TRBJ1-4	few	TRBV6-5	TGTGCCAGCAGACCGGGGGCTGGGGAAAAACTGTTTTTT	CASRPGAGEKLFF
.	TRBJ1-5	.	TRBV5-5	TGTGCCAGCAGCACAGATAGCAATCAGCCCCAGCATTTT	CASSTDSNQPQHF
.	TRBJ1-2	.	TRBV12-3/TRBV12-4	TGTGCCAGCGTCGGGGTAGCCTATGGCTACACCTTC	CASVGVAYGYTF
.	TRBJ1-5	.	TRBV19	TGTGCCAGTACCCCCGGGCAGGGGCGGGGATATGGCAATCAGCCCCAGCATTTT	CASTPGQGRGYGNQPQHF
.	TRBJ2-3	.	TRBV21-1	TGTGCCAGCAGCATAGAGCGGGATAAACGGTCAGATACGCAGTATTTT	CASSIERDKRSDTQYF
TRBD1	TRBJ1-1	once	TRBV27	TGTGCCAGCAGTTTACGAGGGGGCGCATCTGAAGCTTTCTTT	CASSLRGGASEAFF